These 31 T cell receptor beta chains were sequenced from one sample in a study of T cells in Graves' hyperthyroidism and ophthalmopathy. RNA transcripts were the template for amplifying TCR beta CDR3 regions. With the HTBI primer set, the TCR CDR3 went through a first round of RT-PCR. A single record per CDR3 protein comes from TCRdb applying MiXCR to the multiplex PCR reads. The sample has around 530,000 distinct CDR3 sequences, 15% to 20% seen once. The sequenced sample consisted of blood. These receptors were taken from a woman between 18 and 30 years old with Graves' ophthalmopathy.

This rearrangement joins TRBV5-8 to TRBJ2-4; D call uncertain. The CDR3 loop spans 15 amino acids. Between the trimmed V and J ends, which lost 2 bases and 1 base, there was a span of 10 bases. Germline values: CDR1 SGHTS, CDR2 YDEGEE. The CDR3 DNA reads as TGTGCCAGCAGCTTAGGTTTGACCGCCAAAAACATTCAGTACTTC. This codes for CASSLGLTAKNIQYF.

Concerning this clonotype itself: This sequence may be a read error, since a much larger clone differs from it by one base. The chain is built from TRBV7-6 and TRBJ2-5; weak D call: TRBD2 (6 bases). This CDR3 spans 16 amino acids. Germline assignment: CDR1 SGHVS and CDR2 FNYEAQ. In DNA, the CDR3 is TGTGTCAGCAGCTTCGCCTGGGGGGACGTTGAAGAGACCCAGTACTTC. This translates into CVSSFAWGDVEETQYF.

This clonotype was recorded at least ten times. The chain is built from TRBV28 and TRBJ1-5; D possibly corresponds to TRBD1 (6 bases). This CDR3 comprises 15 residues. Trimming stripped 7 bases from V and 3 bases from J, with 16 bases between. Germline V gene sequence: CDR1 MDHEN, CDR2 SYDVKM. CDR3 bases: TGTGCCAGCAACACCCAGGGGCTTTTCAATCAGCCCCAGCATTTT. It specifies CASNTQGLFNQPQHF.

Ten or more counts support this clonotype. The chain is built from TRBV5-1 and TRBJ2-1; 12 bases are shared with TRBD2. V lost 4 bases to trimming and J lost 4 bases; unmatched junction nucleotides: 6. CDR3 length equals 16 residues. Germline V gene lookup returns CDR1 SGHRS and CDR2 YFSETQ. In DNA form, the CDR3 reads TGCGCCAGCAGCAAAACCGGGACTAGCGGGTACAATGAGCAGTTCTTC. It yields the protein CASSKTGTSGYNEQFF.

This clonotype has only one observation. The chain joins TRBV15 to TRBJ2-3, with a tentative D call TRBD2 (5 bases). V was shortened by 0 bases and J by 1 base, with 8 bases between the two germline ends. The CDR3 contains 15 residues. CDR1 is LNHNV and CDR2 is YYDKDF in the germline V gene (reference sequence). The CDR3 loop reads CATSRDREGTDTQYF. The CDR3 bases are TGTGCCACCAGCAGAGATCGGGAAGGCACAGATACGCAGTATTTT.

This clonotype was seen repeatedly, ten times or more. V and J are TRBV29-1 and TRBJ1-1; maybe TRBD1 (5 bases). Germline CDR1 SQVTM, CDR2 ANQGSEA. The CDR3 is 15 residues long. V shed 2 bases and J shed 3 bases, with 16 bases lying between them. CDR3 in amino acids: CSVERKGRGYTEAFF. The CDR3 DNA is TGCAGCGTTGAAAGGAAAGGACGGGGGTACACTGAAGCTTTCTTT.

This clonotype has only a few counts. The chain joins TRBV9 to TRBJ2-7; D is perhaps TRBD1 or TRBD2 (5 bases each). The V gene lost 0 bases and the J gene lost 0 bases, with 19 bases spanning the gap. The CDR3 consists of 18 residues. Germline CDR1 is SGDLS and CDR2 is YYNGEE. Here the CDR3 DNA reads TGTGCCAGCAGCGTAGATGGACGAGGGGAGCGGAGCTCCTACGAGCAGTACTTC. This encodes CASSVDGRGERSSYEQYF.

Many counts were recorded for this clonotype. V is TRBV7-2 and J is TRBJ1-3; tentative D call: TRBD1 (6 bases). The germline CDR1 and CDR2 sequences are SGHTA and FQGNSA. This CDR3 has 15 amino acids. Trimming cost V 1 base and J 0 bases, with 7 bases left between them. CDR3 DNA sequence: TGTGCCAGCAGCTTAGTGACAGGCTCTGGAAACACCATATATTTT. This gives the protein CASSLVTGSGNTIYF.

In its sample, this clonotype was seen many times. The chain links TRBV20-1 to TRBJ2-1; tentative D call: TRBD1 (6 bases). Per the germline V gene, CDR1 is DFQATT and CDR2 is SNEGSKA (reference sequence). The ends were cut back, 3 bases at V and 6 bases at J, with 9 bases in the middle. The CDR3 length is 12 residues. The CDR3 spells CSASSGVNEQFF. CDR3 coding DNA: TGCAGTGCTAGCTCAGGGGTCAATGAGCAGTTCTTC.

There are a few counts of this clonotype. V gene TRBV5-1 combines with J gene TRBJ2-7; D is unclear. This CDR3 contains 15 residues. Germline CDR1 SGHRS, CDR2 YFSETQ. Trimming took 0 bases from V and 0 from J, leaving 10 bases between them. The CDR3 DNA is TGCGCCAGCAGCTTGGTGGCGGACGCCTCCTACGAGCAGTACTTC. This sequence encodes CASSLVADASYEQYF.

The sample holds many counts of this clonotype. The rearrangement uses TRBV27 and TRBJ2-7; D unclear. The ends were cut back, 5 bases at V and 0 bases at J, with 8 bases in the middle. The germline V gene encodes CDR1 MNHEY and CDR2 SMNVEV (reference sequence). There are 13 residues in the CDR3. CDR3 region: CASSLGPSYEQYF. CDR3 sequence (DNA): TGTGCCAGCAGTCTTGGACCCTCCTACGAGCAGTACTTC.

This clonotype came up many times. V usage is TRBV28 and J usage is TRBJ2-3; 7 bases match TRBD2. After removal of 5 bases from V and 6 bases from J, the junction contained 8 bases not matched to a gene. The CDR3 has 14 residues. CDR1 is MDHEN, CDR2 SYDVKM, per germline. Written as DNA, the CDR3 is TGTGCCAGCAGTCTAGCGGATTTGCTGGATACGCAGTATTTT. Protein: CASSLADLLDTQYF.

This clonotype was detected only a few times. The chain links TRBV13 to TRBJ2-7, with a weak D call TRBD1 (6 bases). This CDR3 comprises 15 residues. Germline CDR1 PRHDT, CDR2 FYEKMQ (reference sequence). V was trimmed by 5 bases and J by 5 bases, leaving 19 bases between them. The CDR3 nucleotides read TGTGCCAGCAGCAACAGCGGCAGGGACAATGACGAGCAGTACTTC. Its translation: CASSNSGRDNDEQYF.

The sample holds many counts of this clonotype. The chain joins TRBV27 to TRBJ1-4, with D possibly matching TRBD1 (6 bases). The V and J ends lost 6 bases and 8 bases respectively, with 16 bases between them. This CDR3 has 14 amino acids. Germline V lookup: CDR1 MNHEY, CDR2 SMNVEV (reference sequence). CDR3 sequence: CASSGTKAGEKLFF. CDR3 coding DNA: TGTGCCAGCAGCGGGACAAAGGCTGGGGAAAAACTGTTTTTT.

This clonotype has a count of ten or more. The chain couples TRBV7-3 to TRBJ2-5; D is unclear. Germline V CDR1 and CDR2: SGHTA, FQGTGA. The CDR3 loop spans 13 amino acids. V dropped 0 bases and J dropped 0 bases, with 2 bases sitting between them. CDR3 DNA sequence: TGTGCCAGCAGCTTAACACACCAAGAGACCCAGTACTTC. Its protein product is CASSLTHQETQYF. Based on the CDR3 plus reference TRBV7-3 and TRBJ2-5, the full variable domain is GAGVSQTPSNKVTEKGKYVELRCDPISGHTALYWYRQSLGQGPEFLIYFQGTGAADDSGLPNDRFFAVRPEGSVSTLKIQRTERGDSAVYLCASSLTHQETQYFGPGTRLLVL.

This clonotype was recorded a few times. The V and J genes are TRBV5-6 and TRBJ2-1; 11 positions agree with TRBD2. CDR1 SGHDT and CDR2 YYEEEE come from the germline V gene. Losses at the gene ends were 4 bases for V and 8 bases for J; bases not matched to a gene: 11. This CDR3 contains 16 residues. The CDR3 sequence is CASSLVGSGRAYEQFF. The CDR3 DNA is TGTGCCAGCAGCCTGGTGGGTAGCGGGAGGGCCTATGAGCAGTTCTTC.

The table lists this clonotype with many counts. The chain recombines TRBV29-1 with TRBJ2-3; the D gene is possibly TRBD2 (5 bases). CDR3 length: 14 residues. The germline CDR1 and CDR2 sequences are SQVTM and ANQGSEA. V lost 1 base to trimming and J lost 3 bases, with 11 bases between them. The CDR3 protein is CSVEAGMSTDTQYF. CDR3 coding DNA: TGCAGCGTTGAAGCGGGGATGAGTACAGATACGCAGTATTTT.

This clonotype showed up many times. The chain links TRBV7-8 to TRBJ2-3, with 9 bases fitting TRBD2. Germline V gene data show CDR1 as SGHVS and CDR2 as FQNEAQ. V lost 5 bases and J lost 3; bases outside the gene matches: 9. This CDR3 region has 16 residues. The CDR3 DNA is TGTGCCAGCAGCGCAATGCTAGCGGGGTTGACAGATACGCAGTATTTT. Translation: CASSAMLAGLTDTQYF.

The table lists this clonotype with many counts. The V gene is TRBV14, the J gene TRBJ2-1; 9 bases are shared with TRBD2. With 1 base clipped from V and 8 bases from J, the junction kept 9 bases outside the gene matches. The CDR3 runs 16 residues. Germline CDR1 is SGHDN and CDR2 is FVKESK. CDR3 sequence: CASSQAPAGGRYEQFF. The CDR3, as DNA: TGTGCCAGCAGCCAAGCACCGGCGGGGGGGCGGTATGAGCAGTTCTTC.

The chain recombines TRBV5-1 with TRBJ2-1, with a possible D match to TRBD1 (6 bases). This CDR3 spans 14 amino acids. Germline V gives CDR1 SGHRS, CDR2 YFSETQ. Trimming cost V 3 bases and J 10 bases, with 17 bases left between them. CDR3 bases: TGCGCCAGCAGCTCGCGGCAGGGGCAAGGGGAGCAGTTCTTC. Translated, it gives CASSSRQGQGEQFF.

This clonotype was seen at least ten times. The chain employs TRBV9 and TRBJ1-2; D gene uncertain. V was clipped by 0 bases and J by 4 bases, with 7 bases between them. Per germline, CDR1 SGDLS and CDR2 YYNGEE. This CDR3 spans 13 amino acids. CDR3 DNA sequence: TGTGCCAGCAGCGTAGAGTTGAGCTATGGCTACACCTTC. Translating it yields CASSVELSYGYTF.

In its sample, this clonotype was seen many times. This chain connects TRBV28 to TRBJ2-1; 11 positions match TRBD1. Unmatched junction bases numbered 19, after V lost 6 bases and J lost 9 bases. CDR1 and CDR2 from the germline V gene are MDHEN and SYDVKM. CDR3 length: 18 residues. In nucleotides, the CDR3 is TGTGCCAGCAGGGCACAACTCCGGGGACAGGGGGTTAATAGTGAGCAGTTCTTC. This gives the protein CASRAQLRGQGVNSEQFF.

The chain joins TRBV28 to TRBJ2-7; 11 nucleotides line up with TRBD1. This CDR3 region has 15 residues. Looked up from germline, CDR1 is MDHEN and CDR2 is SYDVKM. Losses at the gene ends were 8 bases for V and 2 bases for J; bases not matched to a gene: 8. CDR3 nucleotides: TGTGCCAGCGGGGCCGGGACAGGGGGGACCTACGAGCAGTACTTC. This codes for CASGAGTGGTYEQYF.

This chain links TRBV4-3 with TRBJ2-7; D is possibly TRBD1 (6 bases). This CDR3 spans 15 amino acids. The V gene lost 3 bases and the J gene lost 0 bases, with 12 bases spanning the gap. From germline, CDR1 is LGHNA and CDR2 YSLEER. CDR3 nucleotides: TGCGCCAGCAGCCAGACACTACAGGGCTCCTACGAGCAGTACTTC. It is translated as CASSQTLQGSYEQYF.

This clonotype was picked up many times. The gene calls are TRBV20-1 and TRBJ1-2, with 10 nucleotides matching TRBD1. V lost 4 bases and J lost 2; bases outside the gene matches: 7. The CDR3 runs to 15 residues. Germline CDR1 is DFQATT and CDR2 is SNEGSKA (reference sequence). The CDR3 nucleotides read TGCAGTGCTAAGAATGACAGGGGGCGAAACTATGGCTACACCTTC. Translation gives CSAKNDRGRNYGYTF.

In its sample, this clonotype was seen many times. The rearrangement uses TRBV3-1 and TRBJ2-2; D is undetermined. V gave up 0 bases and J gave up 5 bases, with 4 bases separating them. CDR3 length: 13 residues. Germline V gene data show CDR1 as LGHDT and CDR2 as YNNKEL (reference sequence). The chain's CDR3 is CASSQDVTGELFF. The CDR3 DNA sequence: TGTGCCAGCAGCCAAGATGTAACCGGGGAGCTGTTTTTT.

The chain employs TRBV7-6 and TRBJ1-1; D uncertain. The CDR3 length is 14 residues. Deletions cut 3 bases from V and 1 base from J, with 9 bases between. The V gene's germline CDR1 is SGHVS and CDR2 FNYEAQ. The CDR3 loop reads CASSFPLGNTEAFF. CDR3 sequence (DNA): TGTGCCAGCAGCTTCCCCCTGGGGAACACTGAAGCTTTCTTT.

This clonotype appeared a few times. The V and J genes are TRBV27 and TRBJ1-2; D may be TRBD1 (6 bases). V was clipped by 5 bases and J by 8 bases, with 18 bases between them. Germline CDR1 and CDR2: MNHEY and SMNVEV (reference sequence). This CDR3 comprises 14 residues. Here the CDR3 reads CASSAGREDRGYTF. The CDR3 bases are TGTGCCAGCAGTGCGGGACGGGAGGACAGAGGCTACACCTTC.

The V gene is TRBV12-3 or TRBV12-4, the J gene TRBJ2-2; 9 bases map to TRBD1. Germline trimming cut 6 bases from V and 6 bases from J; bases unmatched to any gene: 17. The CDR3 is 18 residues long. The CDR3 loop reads CASRPTGDRGASPGELFF. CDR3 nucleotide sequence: TGTGCCAGCAGACCCACCGGTGACAGGGGGGCATCGCCCGGGGAGCTGTTTTTT.

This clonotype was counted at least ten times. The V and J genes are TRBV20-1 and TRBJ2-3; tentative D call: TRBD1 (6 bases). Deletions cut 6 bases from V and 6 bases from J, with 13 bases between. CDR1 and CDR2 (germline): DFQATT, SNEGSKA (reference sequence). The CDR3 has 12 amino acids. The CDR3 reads CSAITGPDTQYF. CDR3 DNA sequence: TGCAGTGCCATTACAGGGCCCGATACGCAGTATTTT.

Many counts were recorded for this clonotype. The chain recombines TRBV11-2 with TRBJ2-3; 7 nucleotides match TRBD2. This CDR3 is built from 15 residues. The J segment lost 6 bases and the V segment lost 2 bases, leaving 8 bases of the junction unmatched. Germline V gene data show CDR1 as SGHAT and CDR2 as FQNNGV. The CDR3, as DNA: TGTGCCAGCAGCTTAACCGGCGGGAGTCCGGATACGCAGTATTTT. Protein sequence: CASSLTGGSPDTQYF.